This T cell receptor (beta chain) is from a study of blood T cell repertoires in COVID-19. Study in general: Some COVID-19 samples were acute and others convalescent; all came from the United States, Italy and Spain. PBMCs, B-cell-depleted T cells, or T cells provided the cDNA or gDNA that made up the material.

Looked up from germline, CDR1 is SQVTM and CDR2 is ANQGSEA. The length of the CDR3 is 15 residues. V dropped 7 bases and J dropped 3; count of bases not matched to a gene: 9. In the authors' methods: Reference gene primer amplification in the assay estimated nucleated cell counts. Measured with immunoSEQ multiplex PCR; TCRdb has only the in-frame clones, and not every one. V and J calls and clone size are those listed in that table; D and trimming were worked out from the DNA. In the table there are roughly 30,000 clones, 80% to 90% of which are singletons. This chain joins TRBV29-1 and TRBJ2-5; 12 positions match TRBD2. The sample comprised peripheral blood. This TCR was recovered from a human donor in a cohort sampled during active COVID-19. The CDR3 DNA sequence: TGCAGCGCCTTTGGCGGACTAGCGGGAAAAGAGACCCAGTACTTC. Amino acids: CSAFGGLAGKETQYF.